This is a list of T cell receptor beta chains from one sample in a study of blood T cell repertoires in COVID-19. This table comes from immunoSEQ multiplex PCR, and its TCRdb copy is limited to in-frame clones, with some not included. The sample carries 200,000 to 250,000 clones, approximately 85% recorded once. The sample comprised PBMCs or T cells enriched from blood (not recorded which). The receptors derive from a woman between 50 and 59 years old with acute COVID-19. Both conserved end residues are part of each CDR3. The order of the fields is D gene, V gene, clone size, J gene, CDR3 DNA, CDR3 protein. D genes are given only for firm matches. Part of the rows lack a size; the others show once, few, many or a class for expanded clones.

TRBD1	TRBV6-2/TRBV6-3	-	TRBJ2-7	TGTGCCAGCAGTGCTTACGGACAGGGGACCTACGAGCAGTACTTC	CASSAYGQGTYEQYF
TRBD2	TRBV14	few	TRBJ2-2	TGTGCCAGCAGCCAAGATCGGGGACTAGCGGAGAACACCGGGGAGCTGTTTTTT	CASSQDRGLAENTGELFF
TRBD2	TRBV19	-	TRBJ2-5	TGTGCCAGTAGTATAGATGGGGCCGGGGGGGAGACCCAGTACTTC	CASSIDGAGGETQYF
TRBD1	TRBV11-3	-	TRBJ1-5	TGTGCCAGCAGCATCTTCGGACAGGGGGCTACTCAGCCCCAGCATTTT	CASSIFGQGATQPQHF
-	TRBV19	-	TRBJ1-1	TGTGCCAGTCATGACAGAATGAACACTGAAGCTTTCTTT	CASHDRMNTEAFF
-	TRBV5-4	-	TRBJ1-1	TGTGCCAGCAGCTTTGGGCCGGGGAAGGAGTTGCTAGAAGCTTTCTTT	CASSFGPGKELLEAFF
-	TRBV29-1	-	TRBJ1-3	TGCAGCGTAACCCTGACAGGAAACACCATATATTTT	CSVTLTGNTIYF
-	TRBV11-2	-	TRBJ2-7	TGTGCCAGCACCATCCGGGACTCCAGCTCCGAGCAGTACTTC	CASTIRDSSSEQYF
TRBD2	TRBV5-1	-	TRBJ2-1	TGCGCCAGCAGCTCTAGCGGGGGGCTTTACAATGAGCAGTTCTTC	CASSSSGGLYNEQFF
TRBD1	TRBV27	-	TRBJ2-3	TGTGCCAGCAGTTTAAACCCGGACAGGGGGCTTGGGAAGAGAAATACGCAGTATTTT	CASSLNPDRGLGKRNTQYF
TRBD1	TRBV19	-	TRBJ2-7	TGTGCCAGGGCGGCGGGGACAGGGAACGTCGAGCAGTACTTC	CARAAGTGNVEQYF
-	TRBV7-9	once	TRBJ1-6	TGTGCCAGCAGCTCATCCAACAGGGAATCACCCCTCCACTTT	CASSSSNRESPLHF
TRBD1	TRBV5-1	-	TRBJ2-2	TGCGCCAGCAGCCCACCCGGGACAGCGAACACCGGGGAGCTGTTTTTT	CASSPPGTANTGELFF
-	TRBV7-9	-	TRBJ1-3	TGTGCCAGCAGTCAGACAGACTTCTCTGGAAACACCATATATTTT	CASSQTDFSGNTIYF
-	TRBV9	-	TRBJ1-5	TGTGCCAGCAGCGTCCAGGGTGAGCAGCCCCAGCATTTT	CASSVQGEQPQHF
TRBD2	TRBV9	-	TRBJ2-2	TGTGCCAGCAGCGTCGGCGGGGGTCCGAACACCGGGGAGCTGTTTTTT	CASSVGGGPNTGELFF
-	TRBV3-1/TRBV3-2	-	TRBJ1-6	TGTGCCAGCAGCCAAGAGGAGAACTATAATTCACCCCTCCACTTT	CASSQEENYNSPLHF
TRBD1	TRBV7-2	few	TRBJ2-5	TGTGCCAGCAGCTTCCAGGGACAGACGCAAGAGACCCAGTACTTC	CASSFQGQTQETQYF
TRBD1	TRBV7-3	once	TRBJ1-1	TGTGCCAGCAGCTCCGGACAGGGGCACACTGAAGCTTTCTTT	CASSSGQGHTEAFF
TRBD1	TRBV19	-	TRBJ1-4	TGTGCCAGTAGTAGACAGGGGGTTTCAACTAATGAAAAACTGTTTTTT	CASSRQGVSTNEKLFF
-	TRBV18	-	TRBJ1-6	TGTGCCAGCTCACCAGAGGGTTCAGCCCTCCACTTT	CASSPEGSALHF
-	TRBV2	-	TRBJ1-2	TGTGCCAGCAGGCAAACAGAGATCTATGGCTACACCTTC	CASRQTEIYGYTF
TRBD1	TRBV11-2	-	TRBJ2-2	TGTGCCAGCAGACCAGGACAGGGGGAATTTACCGGGGAGCTGTTTTTT	CASRPGQGEFTGELFF
-	TRBV3-1/TRBV3-2	-	TRBJ1-5	TGTGCCAGCAGCCTAAATCCCATCGGGGGGATTAGCAATCAGCCCCAGCATTTT	CASSLNPIGGISNQPQHF
TRBD1	TRBV5-1	-	TRBJ2-2	TGCGCCAGCAGCCGGACAGGGGCCGGCGGGGAGCTGTTTTTT	CASSRTGAGGELFF
TRBD1	TRBV9	-	TRBJ1-3	TGTGCCAGCAGCGTTAATTTGGGCAGGGGGTCTGGAAACACCATATATTTT	CASSVNLGRGSGNTIYF
-	TRBV19	-	TRBJ1-5	TGTGCCAGTAGTATTCAGTTGGCTAATCAGCCCCAGCATTTT	CASSIQLANQPQHF
-	TRBV10-3	few	TRBJ1-1	TGTGCCATCAGTGTTGATCGGGCCGGGGACACTGAAGCTTTCTTT	CAISVDRAGDTEAFF
-	TRBV6-5	-	TRBJ1-1	TGTGCCAGCGGAGAATATGAAGCTTTCTTT	CASGEYEAFF
TRBD2	TRBV5-1	-	TRBJ2-5	TGCGCCAGCAGCTTGCTTATTGGACTAGCAGAGACCCAGTACTTC	CASSLLIGLAETQYF
TRBD2	TRBV5-6	-	TRBJ2-3	TGTGCCAGCAGCCTACCGACTAGCGGGGGGGCCACAGATACGCAGTATTTT	CASSLPTSGGATDTQYF
-	TRBV10-3	once	TRBJ2-5	TGTGCCATCAGCTACCAAGAGACCCAGTACTTC	CAISYQETQYF
-	TRBV6-5	-	TRBJ1-1	TGTGCCAGCAGCCCAAGAAGCAACACTGAAGCTTTCTTT	CASSPRSNTEAFF
-	TRBV5-1	-	TRBJ2-7	TGCGCCAGCAGCTTGTCTCTCAGATCCTACGAGCAGTACTTC	CASSLSLRSYEQYF